The 25 T cell receptor beta chains presented below share a single source sample, sequenced in a study of blood T cell repertoires in COVID-19. Sequenced by immunoSEQ multiplex PCR; TCRdb stores in-frame clones only, minus some. This sample has 350,000 to 450,000 clones; roughly 90% occur once, and the top ten carry 0.95% to 1.5%. Sample: peripheral blood. The receptors originated from a man aged 35 to 55 with acute or convalescent COVID-19.

The chain couples TRBV6-2 or TRBV6-3 to TRBJ2-7, with D tentatively TRBD1 (6 bases). This CDR3 comprises 15 residues. V gave up 5 bases and J gave up 2 bases, with 16 bases separating them. The germline V gene encodes CDR1 MNHEY and CDR2 SVGEGT. The CDR3 DNA reads TGTGCCAGCAGTAACAGGGCTGGGGCGGCCTACGAGCAGTACTTC. It is translated as CASSNRAGAAYEQYF.

This chain connects TRBV5-1 to TRBJ1-2; the match to TRBD1 covers 10 bases. After removal of 4 bases from V and 8 bases from J, the junction contained 11 bases not matched to a gene. CDR1 is SGHRS, CDR2 YFSETQ, per germline. This CDR3 comprises 15 residues. CDR3 coding DNA: TGCGCCAGCAGCGGAGGTGGACAGGGGGAGATCGGCTACACCTTC. Translation gives CASSGGGQGEIGYTF. The full variable domain, completed using reference TRBV5-1 and TRBJ1-2, is KAGVTQTPRYLIKTRGQQVTLSCSPISGHRSVSWYQQTPGQGLQFLFEYFSETQRNKGNFPGRFSGRQFSNSRSEMNVSTLELGDSALYLCASSGGGQGEIGYTFGSGTRLTVV.

The CDR3 sequence: CASSGPGPGANVLTF. CDR3 DNA: TGTGCCAGCAGCGGGCCAGGCCCTGGGGCCAACGTCCTGACTTTC. V gene TRBV9 combines with J gene TRBJ2-6, with no clear D. Germline values: CDR1 SGDLS, CDR2 YYNGEE. The CDR3 length is 15 residues. Between the trimmed V and J ends, which lost 3 bases and 2 bases, there was a span of 9 bases.

In its sample, this clone was seen once. V is TRBV5-1 and J is TRBJ2-1, with 9 bases that match TRBD2. CDR3 length: 17 amino acids. V shed 1 base, J shed 3 bases, and the junction held 8 bases outside the gene matches. Germline assignment: CDR1 SGHRS and CDR2 YFSETQ. The CDR3 DNA follows: TGCGCCAGCAGCTTGAGGGTAGCGGGAGAGCTCTACAATGAGCAGTTCTTC. Translating gives CASSLRVAGELYNEQFF.

This chain connects TRBV28 to TRBJ1-1, with 7 nucleotides matching TRBD1. The length of the CDR3 is 14 residues. CDR1 and CDR2 from the germline V gene are MDHEN and SYDVKM. The V gene end was trimmed by 6 bases and the J gene end by 5 bases; junction bases not matched to a gene: 9. The CDR3 DNA sequence: TGTGCCAGCAGCCTAACCGGGACAGAGACTGAAGCTTTCTTT. Translating it yields CASSLTGTETEAFF.

This chain uses TRBV18 with TRBJ2-3; 13 bases align to TRBD2. Germline-derived CDR1 and CDR2 are KGHSH and LQKENI. The CDR3 length is 14 residues. The V gene end was trimmed by 3 bases and the J gene end by 6 bases; junction bases not matched to a gene: 0. CDR3 bases: TGTGCCAGCTCACCGACTAGCGGGAGGGATACGCAGTATTTT. Encoded protein: CASSPTSGRDTQYF. Supplemented by reference TRBV18 and TRBJ2-3, the full variable domain reads NAGVMQNPRHLVRRRGQEARLRCSPMKGHSHVYWYRQLPEEGLKFMVYLQKENIIDESGMPKERFSAEFPKEGPSILRIQQVVRGDSAAYFCASSPTSGRDTQYFGPGTRLTVL.

The rearrangement uses TRBV25-1 and TRBJ1-4; TRBD1 agrees at 8 bases. The germline V gene encodes CDR1 MGHDK and CDR2 SYGVNS. The CDR3 length is 17 residues. Germline trimming cut 0 bases from V and 0 bases from J; bases unmatched to any gene: 3. The CDR3 DNA sequence: TGTGCCAGCAGTGAATATACAGGGGGGTCAACTAATGAAAAACTGTTTTTT. Translated: CASSEYTGGSTNEKLFF.

This clone was detected only once. The chain has TRBV27 and TRBJ1-1; D is uncertain. Germline V gene lookup returns CDR1 MNHEY and CDR2 SMNVEV (reference sequence). CDR3 length: 13 residues. V was trimmed by 5 bases and J by 0 bases, leaving 7 bases between them. CDR3 residues: CASSAYMNTEAFF. Here the CDR3 DNA reads TGTGCCAGCAGTGCTTACATGAACACTGAAGCTTTCTTT.

This clone showed up just once. A read error may account for a junction end that differs from germline. V usage is TRBV15 and J usage is TRBJ2-3, with 9 bases identical to TRBD1. Germline CDR1 is LNHNV and CDR2 is YYDKDF (reference sequence). The CDR3 loop spans 14 amino acids. CDR3 coding DNA: TGTGCCACCAGGAACCCCAAGAACGGACAGGGGAAACGTTTT. Encoded protein: CATRNPKNGQGKRF. The complete variable domain, with remaining parts taken from reference TRBV15 and TRBJ2-3, reads DAMVIQNPRYQVTQFGKPVTLSCSQTLNHNVMYWYQQKSSQAPKLLFHYYDKDFNNEADTPDNFQSRRPNTSFCFLDIRSPGLGDTAMYLCATRNPKNGQGKRFGPGTRLTVL.

Turning to this clone: The junction and the germline gene differ at one end; a read error may be behind it. This rearrangement joins TRBV11-3 to TRBJ2-7; D possibly corresponds to TRBD2 (5 bases). Germline V gene sequence: CDR1 SGHNT, CDR2 YENEEA. CDR3 length: 14 amino acids. CDR3 DNA sequence: TGTGCCAGCAGTTTAGACGTTACGGGGAGAGAGCAGTACTTC. Translated: CASSLDVTGREQYF.

V usage is TRBV30 and J usage is TRBJ1-2, with D perhaps TRBD1 (6 bases). Trimming took off 5 bases at V and 4 bases at J, with 17 bases between the two ends. Germline loops: CDR1 GTSNPN, CDR2 SVGIG (reference sequence). The length of the CDR3 is 14 residues. CDR3 region: CAWSQGPSGYGYTF. In DNA, the CDR3 is TGTGCCTGGTCACAGGGACCCTCCGGCTATGGCTACACCTTC.

This chain connects TRBV5-1 to TRBJ2-3, with a weak D call TRBD2 (5 bases). The germline gives CDR1 SGHRS, CDR2 YFSETQ. The CDR3 extends over 13 amino acids. Trimming stripped 2 bases from V and 1 base from J, with 5 bases between. This CDR3 is CASSFSGTDTQYF. DNA for the CDR3: TGCGCCAGCAGCTTTAGCGGCACAGATACGCAGTATTTT.

The chain couples TRBV19 to TRBJ2-1; a weak D match, TRBD1 (5 bases). CDR1 LNHDA and CDR2 SQIVND come from the germline V gene (reference sequence). Trimming cost V 5 bases and J 4 bases, with 12 bases left between them. This CDR3 has 14 amino acids. CDR3 protein: CASSELGAYNEQFF. DNA of the CDR3: TGTGCCAGTAGTGAGCTTGGGGCTTACAATGAGCAGTTCTTC.

The CDR3 spells CAWSKTAGLQPQHF. CDR3 bases: TGTGCCTGGAGTAAAACCGCAGGGCTCCAGCCCCAGCATTTT. The chain uses TRBV30 and TRBJ1-5; maybe TRBD1 (5 bases). CDR3 length: 14 residues. Germline V gene lookup returns CDR1 GTSNPN and CDR2 SVGIG (reference sequence). Trimming stripped 2 bases from V and 7 bases from J, with 15 bases between.

This sequence joins TRBV27 and TRBJ2-4, with D perhaps TRBD2 (6 bases). Germline CDR1 MNHEY, CDR2 SMNVEV (reference sequence). The CDR3 loop spans 17 amino acids. Trimming stripped 0 bases from V and 1 base from J, with 13 bases between. CDR3 in amino acids: CASSLSSGGKAKNIQYF. CDR3 DNA: TGTGCCAGCAGTTTATCTAGCGGTGGAAAGGCCAAAAACATTCAGTACTTC.

The chain has TRBV7-9 and TRBJ1-1; D possibly corresponds to TRBD1 (5 bases). CDR1 is SEHNR and CDR2 is FQNEAQ in the germline V gene (reference sequence). The CDR3 length is 17 residues. Trimming left V 1 base short and J 2 bases short, with 17 bases between. CDR3 residues: CASSLEVWPRVNTEAFF. CDR3 coding DNA: TGTGCCAGCAGCTTAGAAGTGTGGCCCAGGGTCAACACTGAAGCTTTCTTT.

CDR3 DNA sequence: TGTGCCTCGAGGGGGGGTGGAAACACCATATATTTT. Residues: CASRGGGNTIYF. This chain links TRBV28 with TRBJ1-3; tentative D call: TRBD1 (6 bases). Trimming shortened V by 11 bases and J by 3 bases, and 11 bases separated the two germline ends. CDR3 length: 12 amino acids. The germline V gene encodes CDR1 MDHEN and CDR2 SYDVKM. Together with reference TRBV28 and TRBJ1-3, the CDR3 gives the full variable domain: DVKVTQSSRYLVKRTGEKVFLECVQDMDHENMFWYRQDPGLGLRLIYFSYDVKMKEKGDIPEGYSVSREKKERFSLILESASTNQTSMYLCASRGGGNTIYFGEGSWLTVV.

The chain links TRBV11-1 to TRBJ1-6; the D is unclear. CDR3 length: 14 residues. V was clipped by 2 bases and J by 6 bases, with 8 bases between them. CDR1 and CDR2 from the germline V gene are SGHAT and FQDESV (reference sequence). CDR3 DNA sequence: TGTGCCAGCAGCTTACTACAGACTAATTCACCCCTCCACTTT. Protein sequence: CASSLLQTNSPLHF.

V is TRBV5-6 and J is TRBJ1-1; 9 bases map to TRBD1. The J segment lost 11 bases and the V segment lost 2 bases, leaving 10 bases of the junction unmatched. CDR3 size: 14 residues. Per the germline V gene, CDR1 is SGHDT and CDR2 is YYEEEE. The CDR3 sequence: CASSFRIVGTGAFF. The CDR3 coding sequence is TGTGCCAGCAGCTTCCGGATTGTGGGGACAGGGGCTTTCTTT. The full variable domain, its missing parts supplied by reference TRBV5-6 and TRBJ1-1, is DAGVTQSPTHLIKTRGQQVTLRCSPKSGHDTVSWYQQALGQGPQFIFQYYEEEERQRGNFPDRFSGHQFPNYSSELNVNALLLGDSALYLCASSFRIVGTGAFFGQGTRLTVV.

This clone was seen once. V gene TRBV7-9 combines with J gene TRBJ2-1, with 8 bases identical to TRBD2. Germline lookup yields CDR1 SEHNR and CDR2 FQNEAQ (reference sequence). V lost 5 bases to trimming and J lost 6 bases; unmatched junction nucleotides: 9. The CDR3 length is 15 residues. CDR3 in DNA: TGTGCCAGCAGCCTAGGACTAGCAGTTTTCAATGAGCAGTTCTTC. It is translated as CASSLGLAVFNEQFF.

The rearrangement links TRBV7-2 to TRBJ1-2; D possibly corresponds to TRBD1 (6 bases). This CDR3 region has 15 residues. V was clipped by 1 base and J by 7 bases, with 16 bases between them. CDR1 SGHTA and CDR2 FQGNSA come from the germline V gene. The chain's CDR3 is CASSLESQGISGYTF. The CDR3 nucleotides are TGTGCCAGCAGCTTAGAAAGTCAGGGGATTTCTGGCTACACCTTC.

The chain recombines TRBV25-1 with TRBJ1-4; 10 bases agree with TRBD1. CDR3 length equals 15 residues. Trimming at V came to 4 bases and at J to 7 bases, leaving 6 bases not matched to a gene. CDR1 MGHDK and CDR2 SYGVNS come from the germline V gene. In nucleotides, the CDR3 is TGTGCCAGCAGTGCGTGGGGACAGGGGTCTGAAAAACTGTTTTTT. Translated, it gives CASSAWGQGSEKLFF.

The sample holds one count of this clone. This rearrangement joins TRBV30 to TRBJ1-2, with 8 bases aligning to TRBD1. CDR3 length: 14 amino acids. The germline CDR1 and CDR2 sequences are GTSNPN and SVGIG (reference sequence). V trimming: 5 bases; J trimming: 9 bases; junction bases outside the gene matches: 14. This CDR3 reads CAWVTGTGSFRYTF. CDR3 nucleotide sequence: TGTGCCTGGGTCACCGGGACAGGATCTTTTCGCTACACCTTC. The full variable domain, rest sourced from reference TRBV30 and TRBJ1-2, is SQTIHQWPATLVQPVGSPLSLECTVEGTSNPNLYWYRQAAGRGLQLLFYSVGIGQISSEVPQNLSASRPQDRQFILSSKKLLLSDSGFYLCAWVTGTGSFRYTFGSGTRLTVV.

V is TRBV7-8 and J is TRBJ1-1; 8 bases align to TRBD1. CDR3 size: 14 residues. The V and J ends lost 0 bases and 7 bases, in that order; junction bases with no gene match: 4. Per the germline V gene, CDR1 is SGHVS and CDR2 is FQNEAQ. The CDR3 DNA sequence: TGTGCCAGCAGCTTAGCGCAGGGGGCGGTTGAAGCTTTCTTT. It codes for CASSLAQGAVEAFF.

V is TRBV5-4 and J is TRBJ2-3; D gene uncertain. Germline V lookup: CDR1 SGHNT, CDR2 YYREEE (reference sequence). The CDR3 totals 12 residues. Trimming pared 1 base from V and 6 bases from J, leaving 6 bases between. CDR3 coding DNA: TGTGCCAGCAGCTTGAATCTGGATACGCAGTATTTT. It translates to CASSLNLDTQYF.